Below are 22 T cell receptor beta chains sequenced from a single sample in a study of control samples from healthy donors and cancer patients. Here immunoSEQ multiplex PCR was the method, and the copy in TCRdb shows in-frame clones only, minus some. The sample holds 100,000 to 150,000 clones, about 95% seen once. Sequencing was performed on blood. Receptors originate from a man under 40 in good health.

This chain links TRBV14 with TRBJ1-6; D is unclear. CDR1 and CDR2 (germline): SGHDN, FVKESK. Trimming cost V 1 base and J 8 bases, with 3 bases left between them. The CDR3 totals 12 residues. CDR3 loop: CASSQGYSPLHF. CDR3 coding DNA: TGTGCCAGCAGCCAAGGTTATTCACCCCTCCACTTT.

The V and J genes are TRBV7-2 and TRBJ2-5, with 9 positions matching TRBD2. The CDR3 loop spans 15 amino acids. Germline CDR1 reads SGHTA; CDR2 reads FQGNSA. The V and J ends lost 2 bases and 2 bases, in that order; junction bases with no gene match: 3. The CDR3 sequence is CASSLRTSEQETQYF. For the CDR3, the DNA is TGTGCCAGCAGCTTAAGGACTAGCGAACAAGAGACCCAGTACTTC.

The chain uses TRBV5-6 and TRBJ2-3; D not certain. CDR3 length equals 12 residues. Looked up from germline, CDR1 is SGHDT and CDR2 is YYEEEE. Trimming took off 2 bases at V and 1 base at J, with 2 bases between the two ends. The CDR3 coding sequence is TGTGCCAGCAGCTTCGGCACAGATACGCAGTATTTT. Its translation: CASSFGTDTQYF.

This sequence joins TRBV5-4 and TRBJ1-4; D is unresolved. The germline V and J ends were trimmed by 3 bases and 0 bases, with 6 bases remaining between them. The CDR3 is 14 amino acids. Germline CDR1 is SGHNT and CDR2 is YYREEE (reference sequence). CDR3 region: CASSSKTTNEKLFF. For the CDR3, the DNA is TGTGCCAGCAGCTCAAAAACAACTAATGAAAAACTGTTTTTT.

The gene calls are TRBV5-1 and TRBJ2-7, with 9 bases that match TRBD2. CDR3 size: 15 residues. From germline, CDR1 is SGHRS and CDR2 YFSETQ. V was pared by 2 bases and J by 0 bases, with 3 bases of the junction left unmatched. In DNA form, the CDR3 reads TGCGCCAGCAGCTTCGGCGGGGGGGCCTCCTACGAGCAGTACTTC. It encodes CASSFGGGASYEQYF.

Here the CDR3 DNA reads TGCGCCAGCAGCTTGGGGTACGGGTTGAGTGGCTACACCTTC. Protein sequence: CASSLGYGLSGYTF. This chain uses TRBV5-1 with TRBJ1-2; D call uncertain. V was pared by 0 bases and J by 7 bases, with 13 bases between. This CDR3 has 14 residues. The germline CDR1 and CDR2 sequences are SGHRS and YFSETQ.

This rearrangement joins TRBV12-5 to TRBJ1-1; D is undetermined. The CDR3 has 12 residues. V was cut by 1 base and J by 6 bases, with 6 bases left in between. CDR1 and CDR2 from the germline V gene are LGHNT and FRNRAP. The CDR3 sequence: CASGLDQAEAFF. The CDR3 coding sequence is TGTGCTAGTGGTTTGGACCAGGCTGAAGCTTTCTTT.

For the CDR3, the DNA is TGTGCCAGCAGTTTAGGGACAGGCAATCAGCCCCAGCATTTT. Its translation is CASSLGTGNQPQHF. The chain is built from TRBV27 and TRBJ1-5; 7 positions match TRBD1. Unmatched junction bases numbered 0, after V lost 2 bases and J lost 2 bases. The CDR3 runs to 14 residues. Germline CDR1 MNHEY, CDR2 SMNVEV (reference sequence).

This chain's CDR3 is CASSLYGDSSLEPQHF. DNA for the CDR3: TGTGCCAGCAGTTTATACGGGGACAGCTCATTGGAGCCCCAGCATTTT. The chain carries TRBV27 and TRBJ1-5; 7 positions match TRBD1. This CDR3 has 16 residues. CDR1 is MNHEY and CDR2 is SMNVEV in the germline V gene (reference sequence). V lost 1 base, J lost 8 bases, and 11 bases stayed unmatched.

In its sample, this clone was seen once. The chain joins TRBV6-5 to TRBJ1-1, with D hard to call. The germline gives CDR1 MNHEY, CDR2 SVGAGI. Trimming took 7 bases from V and 4 from J, leaving 13 bases between them. This CDR3 region has 13 residues. CDR3 coding DNA: TGTGCCAGCATTGGCGCTTTCGGCACTGAAGCTTTCTTT. It yields the protein CASIGAFGTEAFF.

The genes are TRBV21-1 and TRBJ2-7; TRBD2, the table's D call, was not compared with the DNA. TRBV21-1 counts as a pseudogene. This CDR3 is built from 15 residues. CDR3 sequence (DNA): TGTGCCAGCAGCACGGGACTAGCGGATACCTACGAGCAGTACTTC. It encodes CASSTGLADTYEQYF.

The J gene is TRBJ2-1, the V gene TRBV12-3 or TRBV12-4, with TRBD1 identical over 7 bases. The V and J ends lost 5 bases and 5 bases, in that order; junction bases with no gene match: 3. This CDR3 spans 13 amino acids. The CDR3 spells CASSRDSHNEQFF. The CDR3 DNA sequence: TGTGCCAGCAGTCGGGACAGCCACAATGAGCAGTTCTTC.

The V call is TRBV7-9, the J call TRBJ2-5; no clear D gene. This CDR3 has 14 residues. CDR1 and CDR2 from the germline V gene are SEHNR and FQNEAQ (reference sequence). V was cut by 4 bases and J by 3 bases, with 12 bases left in between. The CDR3, as DNA: TGTGCCAGCAGCTCTTATTGGATGGAAGAGACCCAGTACTTC. Encoded protein: CASSSYWMEETQYF.

The chain recombines TRBV10-3 with TRBJ2-1; possible D gene TRBD2, 6 bases. Germline CDR1 ENHRY, CDR2 SYGVKD. The CDR3 contains 14 residues. The V gene lost 3 bases and the J gene lost 7 bases, with 13 bases spanning the gap. The CDR3 bases are TGTGCCATCAGTGATTACCTCGGGGGAAATGAGCAGTTCTTC. The encoded protein is CAISDYLGGNEQFF.

The chain couples TRBV2 to TRBJ2-1, with TRBD1 matching 8 bases. With 6 bases clipped from V and 4 bases from J, the junction kept 8 bases outside the gene matches. The CDR3 extends over 15 amino acids. Germline V CDR1 and CDR2: SNHLY, FYNNEI. The CDR3 nucleotides are TGTGCCAGCAGGGCCGGGACAGGCATTTACAATGAGCAGTTCTTC. This translates into CASRAGTGIYNEQFF. Based on the CDR3 plus reference TRBV2 and TRBJ2-1, the full variable domain is EPEVTQTPSHQVTQMGQEVILRCVPISNHLYFYWYRQILGQKVEFLVSFYNNEISEKSEIFDDQFSVERPDGSNFTLKIRSTKLEDSAMYFCASRAGTGIYNEQFFGPGTRLTVL.

The chain joins TRBV9 to TRBJ1-4, with a tentative D call TRBD1 (6 bases). Germline assignment: CDR1 SGDLS and CDR2 YYNGEE. This CDR3 spans 15 amino acids. Trimming took 4 bases from V and 5 from J, leaving 15 bases between them. Here the CDR3 reads CASSSGTRRNEKLFF. In DNA form, the CDR3 reads TGTGCCAGCAGCTCCGGGACACGGAGAAATGAAAAACTGTTTTTT.

The V call is TRBV19, the J call TRBJ1-3, with D perhaps matching TRBD1 (6 bases). The CDR3 runs 14 residues. V lost 8 bases to trimming and J lost 4 bases, with 15 bases between them. The germline V gene encodes CDR1 LNHDA and CDR2 SQIVND (reference sequence). The CDR3 sequence is CASLRAGAGNTIYF. CDR3 coding DNA: TGTGCCAGTCTCCGGGCAGGGGCAGGAAACACCATATATTTT.

CDR3 sequence reads: CASSLINTIYF. The DNA of the CDR3 is TGTGCCAGCAGTTTAATAAACACCATATATTTT. The chain has TRBV12-3 or TRBV12-4 and TRBJ1-3; the D is unclear. This CDR3 comprises 11 residues. Between the trimmed V and J ends, which lost 2 bases and 6 bases, there was a span of 2 bases.

V usage is TRBV6-6 and J usage is TRBJ1-5, with D hard to call. The germline gives CDR1 MNHNY, CDR2 SVGAGI (reference sequence). Trimming took off 0 bases at V and 6 bases at J, with 15 bases between the two ends. The CDR3 runs 16 residues. CDR3 protein: CASSYSLNSGGQPQHF. The CDR3 DNA is TGTGCCAGCAGTTACTCCTTGAATAGCGGAGGTCAGCCCCAGCATTTT.

This chain links TRBV11-2 with TRBJ1-2, with a tentative D call TRBD1 (5 bases). Germline V gives CDR1 SGHAT, CDR2 FQNNGV. CDR3 length: 15 amino acids. With 5 bases removed from V and 4 bases from J, the gap between germline ends came to 17 bases. DNA of the CDR3: TGTGCCAGCAGCCCCATCAACAGGAGAATCTATGGCTACACCTTC. This gives the protein CASSPINRRIYGYTF.

This sequence joins TRBV11-1 and TRBJ1-4; 9 positions agree with TRBD1. Germline CDR1 reads SGHAT; CDR2 reads FQDESV (reference sequence). This CDR3 region has 12 residues. Written as DNA, the CDR3 is TGTGCTTCCGGGACAGGGAGTTCCGAACTGTTTTTT. As protein: CASGTGSSELFF. The full variable domain, in which reference TRBV11-1 and TRBJ1-4 provide the parts outside the CDR3, is EAEVAQSPRYKITEKSQAVAFWCDPISGHATLYWYRQILGQGPELLVQFQDESVVDDSQLPKDRFSAERLKGVDSTLKIQPAELGDSAMYLCASGTGSSELFFGSGTQLSVL.

This clone showed up just once. The rearrangement joins TRBV7-2 to TRBJ2-5, with 7 nucleotides matching TRBD2. This CDR3 has 15 amino acids. CDR1 and CDR2 from the germline V gene are SGHTA and FQGNSA. Trimming removed 3 bases from V and 0 bases from J; junction bases left unmatched: 4. The CDR3 loop is CASSFERGYQETQYF. In DNA form, the CDR3 reads TGTGCCAGCAGCTTCGAGCGGGGTTACCAAGAGACCCAGTACTTC.